Only a few counts were recorded for the clone carrying this T cell receptor beta chain. An end of the junction differs from the germline gene, which may be a read error. The CDR3 contains 15 residues. Per the germline V gene, CDR1 is SNHLY and CDR2 is FYNNEI. The library protocol tagged individual cDNA molecules with unique molecular identifiers. MiXCR was run by TCRdb on the 5' RACE reads, yielding one entry per CDR3 protein. The table records about 60,000 distinct CDR3 sequences, approximately 9.3% of them present only once. The sample originates from a study of early T cells in non-severe SARS-CoV-2 infection. Looking at the study overall: Chains stayed unpaired after sequencing of bulk RNA from unsorted whole blood.

The TCR was taken from an adult who was a healthcare worker with PCR-confirmed SARS-CoV-2 infection or an uninfected control (not recorded which). The sample consisted of whole blood. V is TRBV2 and J is TRBJ1-5, with D uncertain. The CDR3 bases are TGTGCCAACAGTGATGTGGCAGTGGGTGATCAGCCCCAGCATTTT. It encodes CANSDVAVGDQPQHF.